The 8 T cell receptor beta chains in this list originate from one sample, sequenced in a study of CD8 T cells in Susac syndrome. Reverse transcription of roughly 0.5 to 1 ug RNA was carried out with random hexamers. In TCRdb, the immunoSEQ multiplex PCR reads were re-called with MiXCR into one record per CDR3 protein. The sample holds 130,000 to 150,000 distinct CDR3 sequences, approximately 95% seen once. The sequenced sample was CD8+ T cells from PBMCs. These receptors all stem from a human donor in good health.

The J gene is TRBJ2-3, the V gene TRBV7-3; a possible D gene is TRBD2 (6 bases). The V end was cut by 1 base, the J end by 4 bases, with 12 bases between. The CDR3 consists of 15 residues. Germline-derived CDR1 and CDR2 are SGHTA and FQGTGA. Here the CDR3 reads CASSLMAGSADTQYF. The CDR3 bases are TGTGCCAGCAGCTTAATGGCCGGGAGTGCAGATACGCAGTATTTT.

This clonotype appeared once. The rearrangement joins TRBV7-9 to TRBJ1-1; D gene unclear. The V and J ends lost 0 bases and 8 bases respectively, with 7 bases between them. The CDR3 is 12 amino acids. The germline gives CDR1 SEHNR, CDR2 FQNEAQ (reference sequence). In DNA form, the CDR3 reads TGTGCCAGCAGCTTAGCGCGGGCAGAAGCTTTCTTT. The encoded protein is CASSLARAEAFF.

V usage is TRBV12-3 or TRBV12-4 and J usage is TRBJ2-7; D remains unclear. The CDR3 has 16 amino acids. V was shortened by 0 bases and J by 6 bases, with 18 bases between the two germline ends. DNA for the CDR3: TGTGCCAGCAGTTTAGCGTTTTATGGGCCCCTCTCCGAGCAGTACTTC. It codes for CASSLAFYGPLSEQYF.

V and J are TRBV12-3 or TRBV12-4 and TRBJ2-3; a possible D gene is TRBD2 (6 bases). Trimming pared 4 bases from V and 2 bases from J, leaving 22 bases between. CDR3 length equals 18 residues. CDR3 residues: CASSSSPPGTGVTDTQYF. The DNA of the CDR3 is TGTGCCAGCAGTTCCTCGCCCCCCGGGACTGGAGTCACAGATACGCAGTATTTT.

J is TRBJ2-3 and V is TRBV15, with 7 nucleotides matching TRBD2. J gave up 9 bases and V 3 bases, and 6 bases lay outside the gene matches. From germline, CDR1 is LNHNV and CDR2 YYDKDF (reference sequence). CDR3 length: 13 amino acids. In nucleotides, the CDR3 is TGTGCCACCAGCAGTCGGGGAGGGCCAACGCAGTATTTT. The encoded protein is CATSSRGGPTQYF. The full variable domain, with the rest looked up from reference TRBV15 and TRBJ2-3, is DAMVIQNPRYQVTQFGKPVTLSCSQTLNHNVMYWYQQKSSQAPKLLFHYYDKDFNNEADTPDNFQSRRPNTSFCFLDIRSPGLGDTAMYLCATSSRGGPTQYFGPGTRLTVL.

The CDR3 is CASSLTASGANVLTF. The CDR3, as DNA: TGTGCCAGCAGTTTAACCGCCTCTGGGGCCAACGTCCTGACTTTC. The chain combines TRBV27 with TRBJ2-6; D is uncertain. This CDR3 comprises 15 residues. The germline V gene encodes CDR1 MNHEY and CDR2 SMNVEV (reference sequence). Trimming cost V 2 bases and J 0 bases, with 5 bases left between them.

The CDR3 sequence: CAWAWTSGEQYF. The DNA for the CDR3 is TGTGCCTGGGCTTGGACGAGCGGCGAGCAGTACTTC. The chain has TRBV30 and TRBJ2-7, with D possibly being TRBD2 (5 bases). The germline V gene has CDR1 GTSNPN and CDR2 SVGIG (reference sequence). This CDR3 region has 12 residues. Trimming removed 5 bases from V and 6 bases from J, with 14 bases in between.

This sequence joins TRBV13 and TRBJ2-5; TRBD2 agrees at 7 bases. The CDR3 spans 14 residues. Germline CDR1 and CDR2: PRHDT and FYEKMQ (reference sequence). Losses at the gene ends were 8 bases for V and 3 bases for J; bases not matched to a gene: 9. The CDR3 sequence is CASGIRGGKETQYF. The CDR3 nucleotides read TGTGCCAGCGGGATTAGGGGAGGGAAAGAGACCCAGTACTTC.